Sequencing of this T cell receptor (beta chain) was carried out in a study of cytomegalovirus exposure and HLA in healthy donors. V shed 4 bases and J shed 3 bases, with 10 bases lying between them. This CDR3 spans 13 amino acids. CDR1 is SGDLS and CDR2 is YYNGEE in the germline V gene. The PCR used 60 Vbeta and 13 Jbeta primers. Profiling relied on immunoSEQ multiplex PCR, and the TCRdb table lists in-frame clones only, not all of them. The sample has approximately 150,000 clones, approximately 70% seen once; the top ten hold about 4.3%. Concerning this clone itself: Its antigen is undetermined.

Regarding the study as a whole: Segments of the TCR beta V type were, in most cases, productive about 90% or about 30% of the time in an earlier analysis. Diagnosis of cytomegalovirus status made by the classifier reportedly showed high specificity and sensitivity.

This TCR came from a man aged 18 to 29 in good health and CMV-seropositive. The J gene is TRBJ1-1, the V gene TRBV9, with a possible D match to TRBD1 (5 bases). Input material: PBMCs. CDR3: CASSPRGDTEAFF. The CDR3, as DNA: TGTGCCAGCAGCCCTCGGGGGGACACTGAAGCTTTCTTT.